Described below is a single T cell receptor beta chain sequence and its context. After isolation, RNA underwent reverse transcription to generate cDNA as the sequencing template. Repertoires were generated with immunoSEQ multiplex PCR, while TCRdb's copy carries only in-frame clones and drops some. The table has 150,000 to 200,000 clones, 53% seen once. The source of the sample is a study of CD8+ T cells in alopecia areata. Study in general: The tofacitinib course ran for 6 to 18 months and was followed by 6 months off drug.

As for treatment: oral pan-JAK inhibitor, 5-10 mg twice daily. With 0 bases clipped from V and 1 base from J, the junction kept 2 bases outside the gene matches. This CDR3 spans 16 amino acids. Looked up from germline, CDR1 is LGHNA and CDR2 is YSLEER. The receptor's source is a human donor with alopecia areata. The chain uses TRBV4-3 and TRBJ1-1; 10 bases are shared with TRBD1. Sample: CD8+ T cells sorted from blood, taken at week 24, from a patient treated with tofacitinib. The CDR3 nucleotides are TGCGCCAGCAGCCAAGAAAGGACAGGGGGGAACACTGAAGCTTTCTTT. Translated: CASSQERTGGNTEAFF.